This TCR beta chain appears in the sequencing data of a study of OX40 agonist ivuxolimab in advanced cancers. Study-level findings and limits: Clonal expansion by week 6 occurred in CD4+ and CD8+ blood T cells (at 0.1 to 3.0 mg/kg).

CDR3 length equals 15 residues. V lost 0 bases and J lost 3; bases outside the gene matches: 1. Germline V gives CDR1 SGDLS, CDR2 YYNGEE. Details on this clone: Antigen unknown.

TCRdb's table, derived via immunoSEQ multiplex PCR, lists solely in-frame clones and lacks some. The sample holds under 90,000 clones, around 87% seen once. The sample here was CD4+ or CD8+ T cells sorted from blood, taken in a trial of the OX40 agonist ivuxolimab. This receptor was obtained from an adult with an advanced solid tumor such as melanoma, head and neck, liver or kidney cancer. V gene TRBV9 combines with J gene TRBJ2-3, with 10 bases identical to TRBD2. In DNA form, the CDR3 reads TGTGCCAGCAGCGTAGCAGCGGGAGGGACAGATACGCAGTATTTT. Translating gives CASSVAAGGTDTQYF.